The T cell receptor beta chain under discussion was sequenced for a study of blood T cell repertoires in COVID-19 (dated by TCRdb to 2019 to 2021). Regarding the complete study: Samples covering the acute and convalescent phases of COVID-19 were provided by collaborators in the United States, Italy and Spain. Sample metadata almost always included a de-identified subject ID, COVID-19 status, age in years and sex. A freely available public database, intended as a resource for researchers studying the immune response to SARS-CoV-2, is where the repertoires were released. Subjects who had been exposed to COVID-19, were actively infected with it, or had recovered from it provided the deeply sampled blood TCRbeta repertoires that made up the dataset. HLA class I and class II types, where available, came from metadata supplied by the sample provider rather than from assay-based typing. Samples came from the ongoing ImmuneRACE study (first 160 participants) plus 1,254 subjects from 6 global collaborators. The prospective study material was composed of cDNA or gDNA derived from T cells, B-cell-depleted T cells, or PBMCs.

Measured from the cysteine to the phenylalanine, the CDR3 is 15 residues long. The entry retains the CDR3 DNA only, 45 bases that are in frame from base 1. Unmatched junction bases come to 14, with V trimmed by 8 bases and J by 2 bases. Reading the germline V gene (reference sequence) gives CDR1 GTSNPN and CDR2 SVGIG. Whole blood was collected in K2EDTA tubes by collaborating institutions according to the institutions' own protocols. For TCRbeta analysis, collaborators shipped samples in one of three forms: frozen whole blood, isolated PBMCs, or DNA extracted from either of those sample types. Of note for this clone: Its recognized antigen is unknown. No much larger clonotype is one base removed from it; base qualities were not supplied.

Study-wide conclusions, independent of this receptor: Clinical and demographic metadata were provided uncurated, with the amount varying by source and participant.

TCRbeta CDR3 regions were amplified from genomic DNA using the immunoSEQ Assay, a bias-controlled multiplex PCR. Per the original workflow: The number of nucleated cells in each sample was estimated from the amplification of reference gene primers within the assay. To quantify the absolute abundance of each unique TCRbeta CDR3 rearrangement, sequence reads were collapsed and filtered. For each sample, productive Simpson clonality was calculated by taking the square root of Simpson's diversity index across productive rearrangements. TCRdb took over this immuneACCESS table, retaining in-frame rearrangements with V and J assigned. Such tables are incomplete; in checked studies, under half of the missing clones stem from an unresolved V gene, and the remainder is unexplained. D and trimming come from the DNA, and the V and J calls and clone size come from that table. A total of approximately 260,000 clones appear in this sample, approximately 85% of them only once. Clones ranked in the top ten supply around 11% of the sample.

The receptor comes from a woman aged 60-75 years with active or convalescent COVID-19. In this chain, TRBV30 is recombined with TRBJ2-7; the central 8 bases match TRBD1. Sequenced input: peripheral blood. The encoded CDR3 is CAGTPRRDRPYEQYF. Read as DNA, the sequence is TGTGCCGGGACCCCGAGGCGGGACAGGCCCTACGAGCAGTACTTC.